Below, 30 T cell receptor beta chains from the same sample are listed, as sequenced in a study of CXCR3-negative and CXCR3-positive naive CD8 T cells. UMI-labeled 5' RACE TRB cDNA libraries were prepared from the cells. Using the 5' RACE reads, TCRdb records one entry per CDR3 protein without DNA. Recorded for this sample: 100,000 to 150,000 distinct CDR3 sequences. Source material: naive CXCR3- CD8+ T cells from blood. Subset given: CD45RO-CCR7+CD27+CD95- naive CD8+ T cells lacking CXCR3 (TNR3-). All receptors come from a human donor in good health. Some clones in this sample may be carry-over from other donors' samples.

The chain employs TRBV5-1 and TRBJ2-1; without DNA, the TCRdb call of TRBD1 cannot be checked. The CDR3 has 15 amino acids. In germline, CDR1 is SGHRS, CDR2 YFSETQ. CDR3 loop: CASRPLGGGYNEQFF.

The chain recombines TRBV21-1 with TRBJ1-2. TRBV21-1 is flagged as a pseudogene. The CDR3 spans 15 residues. The CDR3 reads CASSKENQCNYGYTF.

The CDR3: CASSRAGADVPGDEQYF. This sequence joins TRBV19 and TRBJ2-7; the D gene TCRdb calls, TRBD1, cannot be checked with no DNA. The germline gives CDR1 LNHDA, CDR2 SQIVND (reference sequence). The CDR3 runs to 17 residues.

The rearrangement joins TRBV15 to TRBJ1-1; TCRdb returns TRBD1, unconfirmable since there is no DNA. CDR1 LNHNV and CDR2 YYDKDF come from the germline V gene (reference sequence). This CDR3 region has 15 residues. The CDR3 sequence is CATSRDSRGKGEAFF.

The chain links TRBV5-5 to TRBJ1-2; TCRdb's D gene call, TRBD1, goes unchecked for lack of DNA. Germline V gene lookup returns CDR1 SGHKS and CDR2 YYEKEE (reference sequence). CDR3 size: 13 residues. The CDR3 loop is CASSRTGNYGYTF. The complete variable domain, with remaining parts taken from reference TRBV5-5 and TRBJ1-2, reads DAGVTQSPTHLIKTRGQQVTLRCSPISGHKSVSWYQQVLGQGPQFIFQYYEKEERGRGNFPDRFSARQFPNYSSELNVNALLLGDSALYLCASSRTGNYGYTFGSGTRLTVV.

The rearrangement joins TRBV4-1 to TRBJ2-3; TCRdb indicates TRBD2, and absent DNA this call remains unverified. Germline V gives CDR1 MGHRA, CDR2 YSYEKL. The length of the CDR3 is 13 residues. CDR3 protein: CASSQVEGDTQYF.

The gene calls are TRBV19 and TRBJ1-3. CDR3 length equals 15 residues. Germline V gives CDR1 LNHDA, CDR2 SQIVND (reference sequence). CDR3 loop: CASSRRPVSGNTIYF.

The chain links TRBV4-1 to TRBJ2-5; TCRdb returns TRBD2, unconfirmable since there is no DNA. The CDR3 is made up of 15 amino acids. Germline V gene lookup returns CDR1 MGHRA and CDR2 YSYEKL. The CDR3 is CASSQVGGAGETQYF.

The chain employs TRBV13 and TRBJ2-7; with no DNA, the TCRdb D assignment of TRBD2 cannot be verified. CDR3 size: 16 residues. Germline assignment: CDR1 PRHDT and CDR2 FYEKMQ (reference sequence). The CDR3 region is CASSYPTSGSPYEQYF.

The chain employs TRBV27 and TRBJ1-1. There are 14 residues in the CDR3. The V gene's germline CDR1 is MNHEY and CDR2 SMNVEV (reference sequence). The chain's CDR3 is CASSLNSGGTEAFF.

J is TRBJ2-5 and V is TRBV11-2; TCRdb's D call, TRBD2, is unchecked because there is no DNA. Germline V gene lookup returns CDR1 SGHAT and CDR2 FQNNGV. This CDR3 has 15 amino acids. This chain's CDR3 is CASSFGASKKETQYF.

The V and J genes are TRBV3-1 and TRBJ2-7; the TRBD1 assignment by TCRdb is unverifiable without DNA. CDR3 length equals 16 residues. Per germline, CDR1 LGHDT and CDR2 YNNKEL (reference sequence). This CDR3 is CASSQDQGAFSYEQYF.

This chain connects TRBV7-8 to TRBJ2-5; the TCRdb call, TRBD2, lacks DNA for checking. Germline lookup yields CDR1 SGHVS and CDR2 FQNEAQ. The CDR3 length is 14 residues. This CDR3 reads CASRGGGTSGGKYF.

The rearrangement uses TRBV4-3 and TRBJ2-1; TCRdb reports TRBD2, a call that lacks DNA to check it against. CDR3 length: 16 residues. CDR1 LGHNA and CDR2 YSLEER come from the germline V gene. The CDR3 sequence: CASSQEADFSYTEQFF.

The chain links TRBV7-9 to TRBJ2-7; the D call from TCRdb, TRBD2, cannot be confirmed without DNA. The germline V gene encodes CDR1 SEHNR and CDR2 FQNEAQ (reference sequence). The CDR3 is 16 amino acids. The CDR3 is CASSSSLASSSYEQYF. Filled out from reference TRBV7-9 and TRBJ2-7, the complete variable domain reads DTGVSQNPRHKITKRGQNVTFRCDPISEHNRLYWYRQTLGQGPEFLTYFQNEAQLEKSRLLSDRFSAERPKGSFSTLEIQRTEQGDSAMYLCASSSSLASSSYEQYFGPGTRLTVT.

The genes are TRBV12-3 or TRBV12-4 and TRBJ2-2; as DNA is missing, the TRBD1 call by TCRdb cannot be tested. The CDR3 spans 16 residues. CDR3: CASTLARTGETGELFF.

The V and J genes are TRBV28 and TRBJ2-1; the D gene TCRdb calls, TRBD2, cannot be checked with no DNA. The CDR3 consists of 16 residues. CDR1 and CDR2 (germline): MDHEN, SYDVKM. The CDR3 region is CASSSGLADFYNEQFF.

V and J are TRBV3-1 and TRBJ1-6; TCRdb's D call, TRBD1, is unchecked because there is no DNA. The germline V gene encodes CDR1 LGHDT and CDR2 YNNKEL (reference sequence). This CDR3 has 15 residues. The CDR3 sequence is CASSQSDRMNSPLHF. Full variable domain (missing parts from reference TRBV3-1 and TRBJ1-6): DTAVSQTPKYLVTQMGNDKSIKCEQNLGHDTMYWYKQDSKKFLKIMFSYNNKELIINETVPNRFSPKSPDKAHLNLHINSLELGDSAVYFCASSQSDRMNSPLHFGNGTRLTVT.

The chain joins TRBV11-3 to TRBJ2-7; with no DNA, the TCRdb D assignment of TRBD1 cannot be verified. Germline V lookup: CDR1 SGHNT, CDR2 YENEEA. The CDR3 has 14 residues. This CDR3 is CASSLYGTAYEQYF.

The gene calls are TRBV6-5 and TRBJ2-7; TCRdb lists TRBD1, though no DNA is available to test this call. The V gene's germline CDR1 is MNHEY and CDR2 SVGAGI. The length of the CDR3 is 15 residues. The CDR3 sequence is CASSYGTGSSYEQYF.

The rearrangement joins TRBV12-3 or TRBV12-4 to TRBJ2-3; TCRdb indicates TRBD1, and absent DNA this call remains unverified. CDR3 size: 15 residues. The CDR3 region is CASSFRDRGEDTQYF.

The chain is built from TRBV7-6 and TRBJ2-7; TCRdb calls TRBD2, which cannot be checked without DNA. The CDR3 spans 13 residues. CDR1 is SGHVS and CDR2 is FNYEAQ in the germline V gene. The chain's CDR3 is CASRPDGLVEQYF.

This CDR3 reads CASSPASLPHSGANVLTF. The genes are TRBV9 and TRBJ2-6; TCRdb lists TRBD2, though no DNA is available to test this call. The germline CDR1 and CDR2 sequences are SGDLS and YYNGEE. CDR3 size: 18 residues.

The chain employs TRBV5-1 and TRBJ2-1; TCRdb returns TRBD2, unconfirmable since there is no DNA. Germline CDR1 and CDR2: SGHRS and YFSETQ. The CDR3 has 14 residues. Here the CDR3 reads CASSSSGRVYEQFF.

The V call is TRBV7-3, the J call TRBJ2-7; there is no DNA to check the TCRdb D call of TRBD2. The CDR3 extends over 17 amino acids. Germline V gives CDR1 SGHTA, CDR2 FQGTGA. The CDR3 here is CASSSVGDGEILYEQYF.

The chain recombines TRBV5-1 with TRBJ2-7; TCRdb reports TRBD1, a call that lacks DNA to check it against. Looked up from germline, CDR1 is SGHRS and CDR2 is YFSETQ. The CDR3 is 15 amino acids. CDR3 region: CASSTLDREADEQYF.

The rearrangement uses TRBV12-3 or TRBV12-4 and TRBJ1-1; TCRdb's D call of TRBD1 is untestable without DNA. The length of the CDR3 is 15 residues. The CDR3 spells CASSLGDRGRTEAFF.

The V and J genes are TRBV4-1 and TRBJ1-4; TCRdb's D gene call, TRBD1, goes unchecked for lack of DNA. Germline V gene lookup returns CDR1 MGHRA and CDR2 YSYEKL. This CDR3 spans 12 amino acids. The CDR3: CASSQAGQGFFF.

The chain uses TRBV20-1 and TRBJ2-7; with no DNA, the TCRdb D assignment of TRBD2 cannot be verified. Per germline, CDR1 DFQATT and CDR2 SNEGSKA (reference sequence). This CDR3 has 13 amino acids. Here the CDR3 reads CSARASGSGEQYF.

The V gene is TRBV29-1, the J gene TRBJ1-1. The CDR3 runs to 14 residues. Germline V gene data show CDR1 as SQVTM and CDR2 as ANQGSEA. This CDR3 reads CSAGPQGLNTEAFF.